This T cell receptor (beta chain) is drawn from a study of cytomegalovirus exposure and HLA in healthy donors. General observations from the study: Most TCRs appeared rarely, but some public TCRs recurred in many donors.

PCR was performed using 60 Vbeta and 13 Jbeta primers. Under the authors' procedure: Approximately 11 million of 80 million to 85 million unique TCR beta chains were shared, per a later count. Using immunoSEQ multiplex PCR, the repertoire was profiled, and TCRdb retains in-frame clones only, with some absent. V and J calls and clone size are given by that table; D and trimming were obtained from the DNA. This table holds fewer than 150,000 clones, approximately 80% found once. Germline CDR1 is MNHEY and CDR2 is SMNVEV (reference sequence). Trimming left V 4 bases short and J 8 bases short, with 11 bases between. The CDR3 loop spans 12 amino acids. With respect to this clone: Its cognate antigen is unknown.

Unrecorded immune exposures were likely, despite nominal health at sampling. This TCR derives from a man aged 35 to 55 in good health and CMV-seronegative. Sequences were obtained from PBMCs. The chain uses TRBV27 and TRBJ1-1, with D possibly being TRBD1 (6 bases). The CDR3 sequence: CASSYKGEEAFF. CDR3 nucleotides: TGTGCCAGCAGTTACAAGGGGGAGGAAGCTTTCTTT.